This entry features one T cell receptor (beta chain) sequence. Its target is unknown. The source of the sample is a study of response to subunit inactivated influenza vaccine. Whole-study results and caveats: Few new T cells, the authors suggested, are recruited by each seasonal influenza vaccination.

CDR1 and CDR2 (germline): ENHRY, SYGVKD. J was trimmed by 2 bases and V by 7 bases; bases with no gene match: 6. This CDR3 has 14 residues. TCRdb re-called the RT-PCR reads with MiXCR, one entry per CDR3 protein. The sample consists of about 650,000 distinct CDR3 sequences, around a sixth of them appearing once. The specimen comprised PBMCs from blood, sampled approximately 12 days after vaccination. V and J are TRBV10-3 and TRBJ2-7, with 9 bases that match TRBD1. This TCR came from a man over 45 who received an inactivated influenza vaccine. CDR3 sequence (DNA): TGTGCCATCACTTCGGGACAGGGCCCCTACGAGCAGTACTTC. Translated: CAITSGQGPYEQYF.